This T cell receptor (beta chain) was recovered during a study of blood T cell repertoires in COVID-19. Across the whole study: Whether acute or convalescent, the COVID-19 samples came from the United States, Italy and Spain. Sample material is recorded as cDNA or gDNA derived from T cells, B-cell-depleted T cells, or PBMCs.

In the authors' workflow: Estimation of nucleated cell counts relied on the amplification of reference gene primers. The repertoire was sequenced with immunoSEQ multiplex PCR; TCRdb's copy has only in-frame clones and lacks some. From that table come the V and J calls and clone size; the DNA was used to work out D and trimming. The data hold some 91,000 clones, with over 80% observed a single time. CDR3 length: 15 residues. This clonotype was obtained from a human donor in a cohort sampled during active COVID-19. The sample comprised peripheral blood. V gene TRBV21-1 combines with J gene TRBJ2-3; the D call in the table, TRBD2, was not verified against the DNA. TRBV21-1 is tagged as a pseudogene. CDR3 in DNA: TGTGCCAGCAGCAAAGACACCACGGGGACAGATACGCAGTATTTT. Amino acid sequence: CASSKDTTGTDTQYF.